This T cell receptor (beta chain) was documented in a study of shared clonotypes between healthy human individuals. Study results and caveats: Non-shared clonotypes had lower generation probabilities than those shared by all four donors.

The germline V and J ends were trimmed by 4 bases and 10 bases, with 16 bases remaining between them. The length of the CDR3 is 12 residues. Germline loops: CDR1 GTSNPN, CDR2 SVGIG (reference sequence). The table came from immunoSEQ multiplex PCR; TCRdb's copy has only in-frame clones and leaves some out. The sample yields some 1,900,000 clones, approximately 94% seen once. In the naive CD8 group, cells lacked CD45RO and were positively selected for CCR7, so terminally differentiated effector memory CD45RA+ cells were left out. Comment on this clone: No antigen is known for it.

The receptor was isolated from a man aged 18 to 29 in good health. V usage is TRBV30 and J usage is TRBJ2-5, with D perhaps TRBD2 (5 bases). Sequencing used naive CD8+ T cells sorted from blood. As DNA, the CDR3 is TGTGCCTGGAAGGAGGCAGGTCTAGACCAGTACTTC. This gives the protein CAWKEAGLDQYF.